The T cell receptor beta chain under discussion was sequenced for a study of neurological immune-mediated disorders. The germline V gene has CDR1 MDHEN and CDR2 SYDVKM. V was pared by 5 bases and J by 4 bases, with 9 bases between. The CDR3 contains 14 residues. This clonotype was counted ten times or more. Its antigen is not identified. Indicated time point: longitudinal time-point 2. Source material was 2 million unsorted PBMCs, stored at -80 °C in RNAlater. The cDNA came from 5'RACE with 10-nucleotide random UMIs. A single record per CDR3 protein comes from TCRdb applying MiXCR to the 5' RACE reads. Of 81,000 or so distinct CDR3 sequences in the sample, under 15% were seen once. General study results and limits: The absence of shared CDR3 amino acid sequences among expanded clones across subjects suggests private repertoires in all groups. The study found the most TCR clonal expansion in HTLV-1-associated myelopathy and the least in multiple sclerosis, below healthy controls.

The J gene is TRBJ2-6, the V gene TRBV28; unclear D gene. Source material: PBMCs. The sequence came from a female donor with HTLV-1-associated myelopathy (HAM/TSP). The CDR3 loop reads CASSQLSGANVLTF. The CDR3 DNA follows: TGTGCCAGCAGTCAGTTGTCCGGGGCCAACGTCCTGACTTTC.